This T cell receptor (beta chain) appears in the sequencing data of a study of beta chain features in type 1 diabetes (dated by TCRdb to the late 2010s). As for the study more broadly: Mean age, gender distribution, total cell number and subset yield did not differ between patients and healthy donors. The study compared TCRB repertoires of sorted circulating CD4+ T cell subsets between recently diagnosed type 1 diabetes patients and matched healthy donors. A total of 90 million to 120 million sorted cells were examined across all samples, and a strong correlation was observed between cell number per subset and RNA yield. Regulatory and stem cell-like memory subsets were obtained from only 8 patients and about eight healthy donors, while naive and central memory subsets were obtained from all 30 or so donors. The paper's findings and limits, for the study overall: Only small numbers of individuals were included in the HLA sub-analyses, which left unresolved whether HLA type had any influence on TCRB rearrangement. PCR may preferentially amplify shorter templates, but because patient and control samples were amplified and corrected together, any resulting skew would affect both groups equally. Because cDNA was sequenced instead of genomic DNA, activated cells with high expression could be over-represented, although the groups did not differ in activation or CD3 levels. At VDJ recombination sites, patients with type 1 diabetes made fewer insertions and deleted more nucleotides, a pattern implying thymic rearrangement abnormalities. The naive, central memory and regulatory TCRB repertoires appeared to resemble one another more closely among patients than among healthy donors. Type 1 diabetes patients showed a moderate but significant shortening of TCRB CDR3 length in all four CD4+ subsets.

Each donor gave one peripheral blood draw, averaging approximately 110 mL, which was collected into heparinised tubes. Using a panel that included CD45RO, CCR7, CD25, CD127, CD95 and CD27, naive, central memory, regulatory and stem cell-like memory CD4+ T cells were sorted on a BD FACSAria II. Purity was above 95% for every sorted population. Right away, PBMCs were isolated by Lymphoprep density gradient centrifugation and were stained directly, with no culture step. Samples were stained and sorted in pairs, with one healthy donor and one patient per experiment, so that batch effects were minimized. The entire isolated RNA was reverse transcribed using the High Capacity cDNA Reverse Transcription Kit, and thus expressed TCRB transcripts were sequenced. Deep immunoSEQ sequencing was performed on naive, central memory and regulatory T cell samples, with an average of roughly 4 million total reads per sample. After sorted cells were lysed in RLT buffer, RNA was extracted with DNase-treated RNeasy Micro or Mini kits, with the choice depending on cell number. Each cell subset was processed on its own to prevent cross-contamination, while patient and healthy donor samples were processed together. The immunoSEQ multiplex PCR was used to amplify TCRB sequences from cDNA, yielding 87-bp fragments that span the CDR3 region. Sequencing of the amplicons was done on the Illumina HiSeq platform. Per the original workflow: Synthetic template baselines were used to correct PCR bias computationally, reads within Hamming distance 2 were collapsed together, and singletons that could not be merged were discarded. Reads were aligned against IMGT so that V, D and J genes, CDR3 length and insertions or deletions at six rearrangement sites could be assigned. Within each subset, clonotype counts were normalized to the number of sorted cells before true diversity and Gini coefficients were calculated with the tcR R package. The overlap coefficient, calculated on TCRB nucleotide sequences, was used to measure repertoire sharing. Out-of-frame TCRB sequences from naive cells were analyzed as a proxy for the pre-selection repertoire. As stored in TCRdb, this immuneACCESS dataset retains in-frame rearrangements with V and J assigned. A fraction of the clones does not appear; measured against another copy, unresolved V genes explain less than half of the discrepancy, and the remainder lacks a known reason. D and trimming were read from the DNA, whereas the V and J calls and clone size are those reported in that table. This sample gives about 250,000 clones in total; approximately 11% of them show up just once. Of the sample, around 0.017% falls within the top ten clones.

Relative to germline, V is 0 bases shorter and J is 2 bases shorter, with 20 bases between their ends. From the cysteine up to the phenylalanine, the CDR3 has a length of 18 residues. The kept DNA is CDR3 alone, 54 bases in frame from the first base. CDR1 and CDR2 are drawn from the germline V gene (reference sequence): SGHKS, YYEKEE. On this clone itself: It has no known antigen specificity. Base quality data are lacking; no much larger clone is found one base away.

This TCR came from a man aged 30-40 years with type 1 diabetes. The material sequenced was naive CD4+ T cells from blood. This specimen's cell subset or site label, interpreted: true naive CD4+ T cells. The rearranged segments are TRBV5-5 and TRBJ1-1; TRBD1 is a possible D gene, resting on 6 matching bases. The DNA is as follows: TGTGCCAGCAGCTTGGGTTTACCGGGGACATGGGGTAACACTGAAGCTTTCTTT. Its translation is CASSLGLPGTWGNTEAFF.